This T cell receptor beta chain was captured by sequencing in a study of a mutant IDH1 vaccine in newly diagnosed glioma. In the study overall: The initiation of vaccination occurred 4-6 weeks after radiotherapy alone, or with temozolomide cycles.

The sample holds one count of this clone. The antigen remains undetermined. This CDR3 is also generated by other DNA sequences in the sample. The CDR3 length is 16 residues. The J segment lost 2 bases and the V segment lost 0 bases, leaving 0 bases of the junction unmatched. Germline CDR1 is SGDLS and CDR2 is YYNGEE. The table came from immunoSEQ multiplex PCR; TCRdb's copy has only in-frame clones and leaves some out. The repertoire includes over 35,000 clones, 81% of them detected once, and 5.1% sits in the top ten. Study-wide results and caveats: Evidence of vaccine-induced immune responses was documented in less than 95% of patients. Among top peripheral T cell clonotypes, changes seemed unrelated to pseudoprogression.

Time point of the sample: week 23, last vaccination. Each dose of the vaccine consisted of 300 ug of mutant IDH1 20-mer peptide, with topical imiquimod. The clonotype originates from a man in his forties or fifties with glioma. This chain links TRBV9 with TRBJ2-1; TRBD2 aligns across 12 bases. The sequencing here drew on PBMCs, taken from a glioma patient whose treatment included an IDH1 peptide vaccine. This CDR3 is CASSVGLAGAYNEQFF. The CDR3 DNA sequence: TGTGCCAGCAGCGTAGGACTAGCGGGGGCCTACAATGAGCAGTTCTTC.